Listed below are T cell receptor beta chains from one sample, sequenced in a study of T cell repertoires in cytomegalovirus infection. These receptors lack a known antigen. In TCRdb, the reads were re-called with MiXCR into one record per CDR3 protein. The sample lists fewer than 130,000 distinct CDR3 sequences, roughly 39% occurring once. Sequencing used CD8+ T cells from cultured PBMCs, obtained from culture after CMV antigen stimulation. Receptors originate from a human donor in good health (CMV status not recorded). Some clones in this sample may be carry-over from other donors' samples. The CDR3 runs from the conserved cysteine through the conserved F or W. A D gene is named only where the DNA matches it firmly. Part of the rows lack a size; the others show once, few, many or a class for expanded clones.

V: TRBV7-8; size: NA; J: TRBJ2-1; D: TRBD2; DNA: TGTGCCAGCAGCTTACCCGGGACTAGCGGGAGTTACAATGAGCAGTTCTTC; CDR3: CASSLPGTSGSYNEQFF
V: TRBV2; size: many; J: TRBJ1-6; D: TRBD1; DNA: TGTGCCAGCAGTGAAGAGGGGGCAGGCATTGTAGATTCACCCCTCCACTTT; CDR3: CASSEEGAGIVDSPLHF
V: TRBV7-2; size: NA; J: TRBJ2-7; D: TRBD2; DNA: TGTGCCAGCAGGGGACTAGCGGCAGACGCGAGCTCCTACGAGCAGTACTTC; CDR3: CASRGLAADASSYEQYF
V: TRBV27; size: few; J: TRBJ2-2; D: NA; DNA: TGTGCCAGCAGTTTAGAGGGACACACCGGGGAGCTGTTTTTT; CDR3: CASSLEGHTGELFF
V: TRBV28; size: once; J: TRBJ2-2; D: NA; DNA: TGTGCCAGCAGTCCCCCTCCCACGGTGGGGACGTCGGGGGCGGGGGTGCTGTTTTTT; CDR3: CASSPPPTVGTSGAGVLFF
V: TRBV27; size: NA; J: TRBJ2-1; D: NA; DNA: TGTGCCAGCAGTTTTCAGGGCGGGAATGAGCAGTTCTTC; CDR3: CASSFQGGNEQFF
V: TRBV9; size: NA; J: TRBJ2-7; D: TRBD2; DNA: TGTGCCAGCAGCGTATCATCCAGCGGGGCCCACGAGCAGTACTTC; CDR3: CASSVSSSGAHEQYF
V: TRBV6-5; size: NA; J: TRBJ2-2; D: NA; DNA: TGTGCCAGCACCCATGGGCAGGGGTTAACCGGGGAGCTGTTTTTT; CDR3: CASTHGQGLTGELFF
V: TRBV7-9; size: many; J: TRBJ2-1; D: TRBD1; DNA: TGTGCCAGCAGCCCGGGACAGATCTACAATGAGCAGTTCTTC; CDR3: CASSPGQIYNEQFF
V: TRBV6-1; size: few; J: TRBJ2-7; D: NA; DNA: TGTGCCAGCAGAGGATGGACGGCCACCTACGAGCAGTACTTC; CDR3: CASRGWTATYEQYF
V: TRBV5-8; size: many; J: TRBJ1-1; D: NA; DNA: TGTGCCAGCAGCTTGGAACCGACACCTAGGGACACTGAAGCTTTCTTT; CDR3: CASSLEPTPRDTEAFF
V: TRBV7-9; size: many; J: TRBJ1-2; D: NA; DNA: TGTGCCAGCAGCTTACAGGGGAACTATGGCTACACCTTC; CDR3: CASSLQGNYGYTF
V: TRBV4-1; size: NA; J: TRBJ1-1; D: NA; DNA: TGCGCCAGCAGCAAGAGACAGCTGAACACTGAAGCTTTCTTT; CDR3: CASSKRQLNTEAFF
V: TRBV4-1; size: NA; J: TRBJ2-7; D: NA; DNA: TGCGCCAGCAGCCACCTCCAGGGCTACGAGCAGTACTTC; CDR3: CASSHLQGYEQYF
V: TRBV4-1; size: NA; J: TRBJ1-2; D: NA; DNA: TGCGCCAGCAGCCATGGGACGTTCTATGGCTACACCTTC; CDR3: CASSHGTFYGYTF